This T cell receptor (beta chain) is drawn from a study of T cell clonotyping in hematopoietic cell transplantation. Time point defined: recipient sample about 28 days before transplant, after cytoreduction. The protocol was immunoSEQ multiplex PCR, while the TCRdb copy is restricted to in-frame clones and leaves out a portion. The sample records some 40,000 clones, roughly 85% being singletons. Germline-derived CDR1 and CDR2 are MDHEN and SYDVKM. V lost 4 bases, J lost 8 bases, and 15 bases lay in between. This CDR3 is built from 15 residues. Sequenced material: peripheral blood mononuclear cells, taken before stem cell transplant. This sequence originates from a man aged 60-69 years with acute myeloid leukemia. Some clones in this sample may be carry-over from other donors' samples. The chain combines TRBV28 with TRBJ1-6; D may be TRBD1 (6 bases). The CDR3 protein is CASSSPQGRDSPLHF. Here the CDR3 DNA reads TGTGCCAGCAGTTCTCCTCAGGGGAGGGATTCACCCCTCCACTTT.